These 8 T cell receptor beta chains were sequenced from one sample in a study of T cells in Graves' hyperthyroidism and ophthalmopathy. TCR beta CDR3 regions were amplified from RNA transcripts. First-round RT-PCR of the TCR CDR3 relied on the HTBI primer set. TCRdb itself ran the multiplex PCR reads through MiXCR, one entry per CDR3 protein. The table shows fewer than 200,000 distinct CDR3 sequences, with roughly 9.4% occurring only once. Sequencing used blood. The receptor source for this set is a young woman with Graves' hyperthyroidism that later progressed to Graves' ophthalmopathy.

This clonotype was observed many times. The chain links TRBV29-1 to TRBJ2-5; TRBD2 matches at 13 bases. CDR1 and CDR2 (germline): SQVTM, ANQGSEA. The CDR3 extends over 13 amino acids. Unmatched junction bases numbered 3, after V lost 7 bases and J lost 4 bases. The CDR3 sequence is CSAWTSGGETQYF. The CDR3 coding sequence is TGCAGCGCCTGGACTAGCGGGGGAGAGACCCAGTACTTC.

There are many counts of this clonotype. This chain connects TRBV29-1 to TRBJ2-7, with TRBD2 identical over 7 bases. The CDR3 loop spans 13 amino acids. Losses at the gene ends were 3 bases for V and 3 bases for J; bases not matched to a gene: 5. The germline gives CDR1 SQVTM, CDR2 ANQGSEA. CDR3 DNA sequence: TGCAGCGTTGACGGCGGGAGAGACTACGAGCAGTACTTC. This codes for CSVDGGRDYEQYF.

This clonotype has a handful of counts. This chain joins TRBV12-3 or TRBV12-4 and TRBJ2-7; D possibly matches TRBD1 or TRBD2 (7 bases each). The CDR3 spans 11 residues. V was shortened by 6 bases and J by 6 bases, with 9 bases between the two germline ends. The CDR3 is CASSRGGEQYF. The CDR3 region has the DNA TGTGCCAGCAGCAGGGGGGGCGAGCAGTACTTC.

This clonotype has at least ten counts. The chain recombines TRBV10-3 with TRBJ2-3; D perhaps matches TRBD2 (7 bases). The CDR3 runs to 14 residues. The V end was cut by 0 bases, the J end by 11 bases, with 15 bases between. The germline V gene encodes CDR1 ENHRY and CDR2 SYGVKD. CDR3 amino acids: CAISESVGGGEQYF. CDR3 sequence (DNA): TGTGCCATCAGTGAGTCAGTGGGCGGGGGCGAGCAGTATTTT.

In its sample, this clonotype was seen many times. This sequence joins TRBV7-6 and TRBJ2-1; D is tentatively TRBD1 or TRBD2 (6 bases each). V was shortened by 6 bases and J by 2 bases, with 14 bases between the two germline ends. Germline CDR1 is SGHVS and CDR2 is FNYEAQ. The CDR3 length is 15 residues. The CDR3 coding sequence is TGTGCCAGCAGGTCTGAGGGGGGCCCCTACAATGAGCAGTTCTTC. Its protein product is CASRSEGGPYNEQFF.

With regard to this clonotype: A much larger clone lies a single base off, so this may be a read error. The V and J genes are TRBV7-3 and TRBJ2-1, with TRBD2 identical over 7 bases. Germline trimming cut 4 bases from V and 1 base from J; bases unmatched to any gene: 10. The CDR3 spans 17 residues. Germline CDR1 is SGHTA and CDR2 is FQGTGA. DNA for the CDR3: TGTGCCAGCAGCTCAGAGAGAGGGACTAAATCCTACAATGAGCAGTTCTTC. Translating gives CASSSERGTKSYNEQFF.

This clonotype was found many times. J is TRBJ1-6 and V is TRBV5-1; TRBD1 matches 8 bases. CDR3 length: 15 amino acids. Germline CDR1 SGHRS, CDR2 YFSETQ. J gave up 7 bases and V 4 bases, and 7 bases lay outside the gene matches. CDR3 protein: CASSRRGPMNSPLHF. The CDR3 nucleotides read TGCGCCAGCAGCCGCAGGGGGCCGATGAATTCACCCCTCCACTTT.

This clonotype was picked up many times. The genes are TRBV28 and TRBJ2-3; 11 nucleotides align to TRBD1. Germline lookup yields CDR1 MDHEN and CDR2 SYDVKM. Losses at the gene ends were 7 bases for V and 8 bases for J; bases not matched to a gene: 14. This CDR3 comprises 16 residues. The CDR3, as DNA: TGTGCCAGCACCTTCCTAGGACAGGGGGCGAGGGGTACGCAGTATTTT. Amino acid sequence: CASTFLGQGARGTQYF.